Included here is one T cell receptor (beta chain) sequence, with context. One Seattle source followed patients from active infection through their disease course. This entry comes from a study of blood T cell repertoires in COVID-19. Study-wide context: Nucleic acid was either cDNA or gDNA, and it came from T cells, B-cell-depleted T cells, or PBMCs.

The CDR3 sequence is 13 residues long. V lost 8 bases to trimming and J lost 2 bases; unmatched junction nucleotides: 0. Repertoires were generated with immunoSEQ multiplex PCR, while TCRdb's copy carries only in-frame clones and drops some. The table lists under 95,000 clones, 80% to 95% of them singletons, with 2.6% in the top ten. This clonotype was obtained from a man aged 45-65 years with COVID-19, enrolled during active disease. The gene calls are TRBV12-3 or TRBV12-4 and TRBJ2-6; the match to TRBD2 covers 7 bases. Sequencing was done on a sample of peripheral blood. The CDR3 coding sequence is TGTGCCAGCGGGAGGGCTGGGGCCAACGTCCTGACTTTC. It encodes CASGRAGANVLTF.